A selection of T cell receptor beta chains follows, all from one sample in a study of T cell responses to AZD1222 COVID-19 vaccine. Here immunoSEQ multiplex PCR was the method, and the copy in TCRdb shows in-frame clones only, minus some. Among around 200,000 clones listed, approximately 95% were seen once. This sample comprised peripheral blood, obtained on day 0 of AZD1222 vaccination. These receptors came from an adult in good health. CDR3s include the opening cysteine and the closing phenylalanine or tryptophan. The order of the fields is D gene, J gene, clone size, V gene, CDR3 protein, CDR3 DNA. D genes are given only for firm matches. Not all rows give a size; the values are once, few, many and, for expanded clones, a class.

NA,TRBJ1-4,NA,TRBV29-1,CSAGRESPSEKLFF,TGCAGCGCCGGACGGGAATCCCCTTCCGAAAAACTGTTTTTT
NA,TRBJ1-6,NA,TRBV12-3/TRBV12-4,CASRGSDSPLHF,TGTGCCAGCAGAGGGAGTGATTCACCCCTCCACTTT
NA,TRBJ1-1,NA,TRBV5-1,CASSLGWGLTVNTEAFF,TGCGCCAGCAGCTTGGGGTGGGGATTGACAGTGAACACTGAAGCTTTCTTT
TRBD1,TRBJ2-1,NA,TRBV19,CASSVDRGEQFF,TGTGCCAGTAGTGTCGACAGGGGGGAGCAGTTCTTC
NA,TRBJ2-5,NA,TRBV3-1/TRBV3-2,CASSQVPIKETQYF,TGTGCCAGCAGCCAAGTTCCGATCAAAGAGACCCAGTACTTC
NA,TRBJ1-3,few,TRBV11-2,CASSFGGNTIYF,TGTGCCAGCAGCTTTGGGGGAAACACCATATATTTT
NA,TRBJ1-5,NA,TRBV6-1,CASSEQYSNQPQHF,TGTGCCAGCAGTGAACAGTATAGCAATCAGCCCCAGCATTTT
NA,TRBJ1-2,NA,TRBV4-1,CASSPREPRPYGYTF,TGCGCCAGCAGCCCTCGTGAGCCCCGTCCCTATGGCTACACCTTC
TRBD2,TRBJ2-7,NA,TRBV18,CASSPQSGTDGEQYF,TGTGCCAGCTCACCACAGAGCGGGACGGATGGGGAGCAGTACTTC
NA,TRBJ2-7,NA,TRBV27,CASSPIQGATYEQYF,TGTGCCAGCAGTCCGATACAGGGTGCCACCTACGAGCAGTACTTC
NA,TRBJ1-2,NA,TRBV6-5,CASSYQGTYGYTF,TGTGCCAGCAGTTATCAGGGGACATATGGCTACACCTTC
NA,TRBJ1-2,NA,TRBV9,CASSFDRNYGYTF,TGTGCCAGCAGTTTCGACAGGAACTATGGCTACACCTTC
NA,TRBJ2-2,NA,TRBV12-3/TRBV12-4,CAITHMNTGELFF,TGTGCCATTACCCATATGAACACCGGGGAGCTGTTTTTT
NA,TRBJ2-3,NA,TRBV11-3,CASSPISAGPQYF,TGTGCCAGCAGCCCTATTTCGGCAGGACCGCAGTATTTT
NA,TRBJ2-7,NA,TRBV5-4,CASSGRQGVLPYEQYF,TGTGCCAGCAGCGGTAGGCAAGGGGTGCTCCCCTACGAGCAGTACTTC
TRBD1,TRBJ2-7,once,TRBV3-1/TRBV3-2,CASSPRDRAVEQYF,TGTGCCAGCAGCCCTAGGGACAGGGCGGTCGAGCAGTACTTC